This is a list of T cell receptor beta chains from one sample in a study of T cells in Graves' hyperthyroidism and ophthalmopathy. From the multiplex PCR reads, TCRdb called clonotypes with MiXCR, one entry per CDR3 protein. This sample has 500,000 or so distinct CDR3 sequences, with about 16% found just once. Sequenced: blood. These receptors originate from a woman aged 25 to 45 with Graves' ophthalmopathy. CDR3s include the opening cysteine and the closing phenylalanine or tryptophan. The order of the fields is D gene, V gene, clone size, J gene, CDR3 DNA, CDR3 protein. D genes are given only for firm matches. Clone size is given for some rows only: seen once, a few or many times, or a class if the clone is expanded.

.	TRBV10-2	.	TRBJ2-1	TGCGCCAGCAGTGGAGACAGACCATCCCCTTACTACAATGAGCAGTTCTTC	CASSGDRPSPYYNEQFF
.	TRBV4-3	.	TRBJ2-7	TGCGCCAGCAGCCGGGGGCAGGGGTCAATTTCCCCCTACGAGCAGTACTTC	CASSRGQGSISPYEQYF
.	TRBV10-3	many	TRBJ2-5	TGTGCCATCAGGTCGAGGGACTTCCAAGAGACCCAGTACTTC	CAIRSRDFQETQYF
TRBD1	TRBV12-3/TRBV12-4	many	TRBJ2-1	TGTGCCAGCAGTTCGAATACCGGGACAGCCAATGAGCAGTTCTTC	CASSSNTGTANEQFF
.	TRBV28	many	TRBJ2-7	TGTGCCAGCAGTTTAGGCGCCCGGGGACCCCCCTACGAGCAGTACTTC	CASSLGARGPPYEQYF
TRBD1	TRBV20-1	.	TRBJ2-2	TGCAGTGCTAAACGTCAGGGGGCCTACACCGGGGAGCTGTTTTTT	CSAKRQGAYTGELFF
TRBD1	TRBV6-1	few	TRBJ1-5	TGTGCCAGCAAGAAAGGGACAGGGGCCTATCAGCCCCAGCATTTT	CASKKGTGAYQPQHF
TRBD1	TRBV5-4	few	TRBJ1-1	TGTGCCAGCAGCTTGGCGCAGGGGGCCAACACTGAAGCTTTCTTT	CASSLAQGANTEAFF
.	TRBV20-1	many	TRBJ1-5	TGCAGTGCTAGAGATGGAGGCAGAGAGCAGCCCCAGCATTTT	CSARDGGREQPQHF
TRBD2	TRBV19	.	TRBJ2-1	TGTGCCAGTAGCCAGGGCTGGAGCGGGACCAATGAGCAGTTCTTC	CASSQGWSGTNEQFF
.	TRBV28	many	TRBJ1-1	TGTGCCAGCAGTAGACCTAGGACAGCCAGAATGAACACTGAAGCTTTCTTT	CASSRPRTARMNTEAFF
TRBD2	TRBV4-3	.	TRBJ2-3	TGCGCCAGCTCTACTAGCGGGAGAGCAGATACGCAGTATTTT	CASSTSGRADTQYF
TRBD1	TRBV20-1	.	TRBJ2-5	TGCAGTGCTAGAGATCCTGGGGGACAGGGCCGCCTTCAAGAGACCCAGTACTTC	CSARDPGGQGRLQETQYF
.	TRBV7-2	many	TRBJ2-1	TGTGCCAGCAGCTTAGTAGGGGATAATGAGCAGTTCTTC	CASSLVGDNEQFF
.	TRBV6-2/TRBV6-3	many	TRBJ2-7	TGTGCCAGCAGTACGGCGGGCTTTGGGACCACCGGCGGGGAGCAGTACTTC	CASSTAGFGTTGGEQYF
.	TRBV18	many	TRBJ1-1	TGTGCCAGCTCACCATGGGGGGGGGACACTGAAGCTTTCTTT	CASSPWGGDTEAFF
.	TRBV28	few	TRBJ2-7	TGTGCCAGCAGTCTTACAGTGGGCACCCTCTCCTACGAGCAGTACTTC	CASSLTVGTLSYEQYF
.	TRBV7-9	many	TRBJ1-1	TGTGCCAGCAGCCCGGTGGAGGGCCTGATGAACACTGAAGCTTTCTTT	CASSPVEGLMNTEAFF
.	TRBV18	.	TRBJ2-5	TGTGCCAGCTCACCCTCTAGCAGGGCCCAAGAGACCCAGTACTTC	CASSPSSRAQETQYF
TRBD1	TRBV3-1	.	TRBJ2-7	TGTGCCAGCAGCCAGACAGGGGGAAACAGGTCGTACGAGCAGTACTTC	CASSQTGGNRSYEQYF
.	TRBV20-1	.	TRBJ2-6	TGCAGTGCCCCCGGACAGTACTCTGGGGCCAACGTCCTGACTTTC	CSAPGQYSGANVLTF
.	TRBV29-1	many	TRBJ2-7	TGCAGCGCTTCCGAGCAGTACTTC	CSASEQYF
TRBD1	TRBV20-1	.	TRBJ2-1	TGCAGTGCTACCCGGGACAGCCGCTACAATGAGCAGTTCTTC	CSATRDSRYNEQFF
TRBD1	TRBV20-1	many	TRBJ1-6	TGCAGTGCCAGTAGGGACAGGGCTCCACTTAATTCACCCCTCCACTTT	CSASRDRAPLNSPLHF
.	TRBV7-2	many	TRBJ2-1	TGTGCCAGCAGCTTCGACAGTTACAATGAGCAGTTCTTC	CASSFDSYNEQFF
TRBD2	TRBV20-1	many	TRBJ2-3	TGCAGTGCTAGACCCAGCCCCACTAGCGGGAGGGTTTCTACGCAGTATTTT	CSARPSPTSGRVSTQYF
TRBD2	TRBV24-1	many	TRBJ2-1	TGTGCCACCAGTGATACGTCACGGGGACTAGCGGGAGACAATGAGCAGTTCTTC	CATSDTSRGLAGDNEQFF
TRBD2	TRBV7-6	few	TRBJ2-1	TGTGCCAGCAGCCCCCTAGCGGGAGGCCCCACCGGTCGGAATGAGCAGTTCTTC	CASSPLAGGPTGRNEQFF
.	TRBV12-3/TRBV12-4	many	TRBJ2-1	TGTGCCAGCAGTTTGGTACCCAATGAGCAGTTCTTC	CASSLVPNEQFF
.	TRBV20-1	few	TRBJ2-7	TGCAGTGCTAGGTCCTGGGGACCTGGGGCGGGCGAGCAGTACTTC	CSARSWGPGAGEQYF
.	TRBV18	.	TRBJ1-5	TGTGCCAGCTCACCTGGACACAGGAATCAGCCCCAGCATTTT	CASSPGHRNQPQHF
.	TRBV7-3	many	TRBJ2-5	TGTGCCAGCAGCTTAAGCAGGGCTAGTCGGATGGAGACCCAGTACTTC	CASSLSRASRMETQYF
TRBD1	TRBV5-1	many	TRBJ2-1	TGCGCCAGCAGCTCCGCCGGGACAGGGGTCCACAATGAGCAGTTCTTC	CASSSAGTGVHNEQFF
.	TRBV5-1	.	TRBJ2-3	TGCGCCAGCCAGTCGGGGACGCTCGGGTCAGATACGCAGTATTTT	CASQSGTLGSDTQYF
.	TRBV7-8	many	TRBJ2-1	TGTGCCAGCAGCTTCCAATTCTACAATGAGCAGTTCTTC	CASSFQFYNEQFF
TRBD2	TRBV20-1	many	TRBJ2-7	TGCAGTGCCCCTTCGACTAGCGGGAGTGTTGAGCAGTACTTC	CSAPSTSGSVEQYF
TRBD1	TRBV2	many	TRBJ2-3	TGTGCCACTGGACAGGGTGGGGATACGCAGTATTTT	CATGQGGDTQYF
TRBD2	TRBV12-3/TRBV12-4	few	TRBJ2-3	TGTGCCGGCACTGAAGCGGGAGGAAAAGATACGCAGTATTTT	CAGTEAGGKDTQYF
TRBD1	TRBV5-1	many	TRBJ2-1	TGCGCCAGCAGCTTGGGGGGGACAGGTTTGTACAATGAGCAGTTCTTC	CASSLGGTGLYNEQFF
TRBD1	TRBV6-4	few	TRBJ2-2	TGTGCCAGCAGTGGGACAGGGCACACCGGGGAGCTGTTTTTT	CASSGTGHTGELFF
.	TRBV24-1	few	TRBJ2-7	TGTGCCACCAGTGTAGGGTTGGAGCAGTACTTC	CATSVGLEQYF
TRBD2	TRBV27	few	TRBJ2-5	TGTGCCAGCAGTGCCGGGACTAGCGGGAGGGCCCTCCAGGAGACCCAGTACTTC	CASSAGTSGRALQETQYF